The clone carrying this T cell receptor (beta chain) showed up just a few times. Antigen: not known. This entry is derived from a study of response to subunit inactivated influenza vaccine. General study points: The authors suggested that few new T cells are recruited per seasonal influenza vaccination.

TCRdb re-called the RT-PCR reads through MiXCR, storing one row per CDR3 protein. This table has just over 300,000 distinct CDR3 sequences, less than 25% appearing once. Unmatched junction bases numbered 8, after V lost 7 bases and J lost 0 bases. Germline CDR1 reads MNHNS; CDR2 reads SASEGT. This CDR3 comprises 15 residues. The sequenced sample was PBMCs from blood, obtained about 20 months after vaccination. This sequence originates from a man between 50 and 70 years old who received an inactivated influenza vaccine. V gene TRBV6-1 combines with J gene TRBJ1-1, with TRBD1 matching 7 bases. CDR3 coding DNA: TGTGCCAGCACCCGACAGGGTTGGGTGAACACTGAAGCTTTCTTT. Translation gives CASTRQGWVNTEAFF.